This TCR beta chain came from a study of response to subunit inactivated influenza vaccine. TCRdb used MiXCR to reprocess the RT-PCR reads, holding one entry per CDR3 protein. There are around 570,000 distinct CDR3 sequences in the sample; less than 10% occur only once, and 10% to 15% lies in the top ten. The CDR3 has 15 residues. The germline gives CDR1 SGHTA, CDR2 FQGNSA. Trimming took off 2 bases at V and 3 bases at J, with 11 bases between the two ends. Study-wide points: Authors suggested each seasonal flu vaccination may recruit only limited numbers of new T cells.

This clonotype turned up a few times. What it binds is unknown. Specimen: PBMCs from blood, collected less than 25 months after vaccination. The source is a man between 50 and 69 years old who received an inactivated influenza vaccine. The genes are TRBV7-2 and TRBJ1-5; D is perhaps TRBD1 (5 bases). The DNA for the CDR3 is TGTGCCAGCAGCTTAACAGCAGGGCACAATCAGCCCCAGCATTTT. It is translated as CASSLTAGHNQPQHF.